This T cell receptor beta chain is drawn from a study of T cells in Graves' hyperthyroidism and ophthalmopathy. Notes on the study in general: Ophthalmopathy onset followed model prediction by a median around six months.

Germline loops: CDR1 SEHNR, CDR2 FQNEAQ (reference sequence). Trimming took 1 base from V and 5 from J, leaving 16 bases between them. There are 16 residues in the CDR3. RNA transcripts yielded amplified TCR beta CDR3 regions. An initial round of RT-PCR targeting the TCR CDR3 relied on the HTBI primer set. TCRdb itself ran the multiplex PCR reads through MiXCR, one entry per CDR3 protein. The sample consists of a few hundred thousand distinct CDR3 sequences, roughly an eighth of them appearing once. This clonotype was seen more than once but under ten times. Antigen: not known. Ophthalmopathy cases met thresholds of Clinical Activity Score at least 3, NOSPECS grade at least 4 and duration under 3 months. Out of 10 ml of fresh peripheral blood came the PBMCs.

This chain joins TRBV7-9 and TRBJ2-3, with TRBD2 as a possible D gene (5 bases). The sequenced sample was blood. This clonotype was obtained from a woman aged 40-49 years with Graves' ophthalmopathy. For the CDR3, the DNA is TGTGCCAGCAGCTTAGGGACTTCCTTTAATGTAGATACGCAGTATTTT. Translated, it gives CASSLGTSFNVDTQYF. Full variable domain (rest looked up from reference TRBV7-9 and TRBJ2-3): DTGVSQNPRHKITKRGQNVTFRCDPISEHNRLYWYRQTLGQGPEFLTYFQNEAQLEKSRLLSDRFSAERPKGSFSTLEIQRTEQGDSAMYLCASSLGTSFNVDTQYFGPGTRLTVL.